The 8 T cell receptor beta chains below were found in one sample sequenced in a study. TCRdb re-analysed the 5' RACE reads in MiXCR, keeping a single row per CDR3 protein. Here the sample spans 6,000 or so distinct CDR3 sequences, around 29% being singletons. Sequenced sample: memory CD4+ T cells sorted from a lymph node. Stated subset: memory CD4+ T cells, CD4+CD45RO+CD25-. The source of these receptors is a female donor with breast cancer.

In this sample, this clonotype turned up many times. The J gene is TRBJ2-3, the V gene TRBV15, with 14 bases lining up with TRBD2. V lost 3 bases, J lost 4 bases, and 3 bases stayed unmatched. Germline loops: CDR1 LNHNV, CDR2 YYDKDF (reference sequence). The CDR3 is 16 residues long. CDR3 bases: TGTGCCACCAGCAGCGGGACTAGCGGGAGAGCAGATACGCAGTATTTT. It translates to CATSSGTSGRADTQYF.

This clonotype was observed many times. This rearrangement joins TRBV20-1 to TRBJ2-7; D is uncertain. V dropped 1 base and J dropped 5 bases, with 15 bases sitting between them. Germline V CDR1 and CDR2: DFQATT, SNEGSKA (reference sequence). This CDR3 spans 14 amino acids. The DNA for the CDR3 is TGCAGTGCTAGAGGGGGTGTGGGATCCCACGAGCAGTACTTC. This codes for CSARGGVGSHEQYF.

This clonotype is deemed medium-sized. V gene TRBV5-1 combines with J gene TRBJ1-3, with D unresolved. Germline V gives CDR1 SGHRS, CDR2 YFSETQ. The CDR3 is 14 residues long. V lost 0 bases and J lost 4, with 8 bases in between. The CDR3 sequence: CASSLEAIGNTIYF. In nucleotides, the CDR3 is TGCGCCAGCAGCTTGGAGGCGATCGGAAACACCATATATTTT.

The rearrangement uses TRBV5-1 and TRBJ2-1; TRBD1 matches at 7 bases. The CDR3 totals 14 residues. The V gene end was trimmed by 1 base and the J gene end by 5 bases; junction bases not matched to a gene: 3. From germline, CDR1 is SGHRS and CDR2 YFSETQ. The CDR3 reads CASSLTGDDNEQFF. The DNA for the CDR3 is TGCGCCAGCAGCTTGACAGGGGACGACAATGAGCAGTTCTTC.

Only a few counts were recorded for this clonotype. The rearrangement uses TRBV3-1 and TRBJ1-1, with D possibly TRBD1 on 6 matching bases. Germline CDR1 reads LGHDT; CDR2 reads YNNKEL (reference sequence). This CDR3 spans 15 amino acids. Trimming shortened V by 3 bases and J by 5 bases, and 16 bases separated the two germline ends. Here the CDR3 reads CASSHTNRVRTEAFF. CDR3 nucleotide sequence: TGTGCCAGCAGCCATACGAACAGGGTTCGGACTGAAGCTTTCTTT. The complete variable domain, with remaining parts taken from reference TRBV3-1 and TRBJ1-1, reads DTAVSQTPKYLVTQMGNDKSIKCEQNLGHDTMYWYKQDSKKFLKIMFSYNNKELIINETVPNRFSPKSPDKAHLNLHINSLELGDSAVYFCASSHTNRVRTEAFFGQGTRLTVV.

This chain uses TRBV6-2 or TRBV6-3 with TRBJ2-1; 7 bases match TRBD2. CDR3 length equals 17 residues. CDR1 and CDR2 (germline): MNHEY, SVGEGT. V shed 6 bases and J 6 bases; nucleotides not matched to a gene: 17. CDR3 in amino acids: CASSYSAPSGICNEQFF. CDR3 sequence (DNA): TGTGCCAGCAGCTACAGCGCGCCCAGCGGGATATGCAATGAGCAGTTCTTC.

Concerning this clonotype itself: One base away lies a much larger clone, so this may be a sequencing read error. The V gene is TRBV9, the J gene TRBJ2-7; no reliable D call. This CDR3 comprises 13 residues. V was pared by 5 bases and J by 5 bases, with 14 bases between. Germline values: CDR1 SGDLS, CDR2 YYNGEE. The CDR3 bases are TGTGCCAGCAGAGAGCTTGATTTACACGAGCAGTACTTC. Amino acids: CASRELDLHEQYF. The complete variable domain, with remaining parts taken from reference TRBV9 and TRBJ2-7, reads DSGVTQTPKHLITATGQRVTLRCSPRSGDLSVYWYQQSLDQGLQFLIQYYNGEERAKGNILERFSAQQFPDLHSELNLSSLELGDSALYFCASRELDLHEQYFGPGTRLTVT.

This clonotype was seen repeatedly, ten times or more. The chain has TRBV11-2 and TRBJ1-4; 12 nucleotides line up with TRBD1. The CDR3 sequence is 20 residues long. Germline lookup yields CDR1 SGHAT and CDR2 FQNNGV. Unmatched junction bases numbered 17, after V lost 1 base and J lost 8 bases. The CDR3 protein is CASSLGRPGQGAGKGEKLFF. The CDR3 bases are TGTGCCAGCAGCTTAGGCAGACCGGGACAGGGGGCCGGGAAGGGCGAAAAACTGTTTTTT.